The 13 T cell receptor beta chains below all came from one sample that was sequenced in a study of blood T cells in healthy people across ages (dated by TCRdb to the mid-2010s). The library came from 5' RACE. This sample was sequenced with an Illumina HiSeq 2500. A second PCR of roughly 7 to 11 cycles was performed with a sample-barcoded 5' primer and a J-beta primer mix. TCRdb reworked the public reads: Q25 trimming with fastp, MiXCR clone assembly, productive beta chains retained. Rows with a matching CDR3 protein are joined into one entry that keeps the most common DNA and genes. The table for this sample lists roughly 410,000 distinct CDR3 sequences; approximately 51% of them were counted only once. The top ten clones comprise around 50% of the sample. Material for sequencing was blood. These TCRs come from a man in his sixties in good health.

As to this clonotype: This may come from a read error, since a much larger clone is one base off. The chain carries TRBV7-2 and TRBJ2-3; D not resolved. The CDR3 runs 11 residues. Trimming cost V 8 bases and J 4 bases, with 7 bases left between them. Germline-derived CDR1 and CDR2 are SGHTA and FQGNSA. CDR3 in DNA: TGTGCCAGCGGATCCCCAGATACGCAGTATTTT. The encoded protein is CASGSPDTQYF.

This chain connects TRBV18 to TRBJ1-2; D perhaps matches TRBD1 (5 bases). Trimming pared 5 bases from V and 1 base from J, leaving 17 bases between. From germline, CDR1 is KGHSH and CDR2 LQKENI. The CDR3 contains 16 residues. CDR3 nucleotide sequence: TGTGCCAGCTCAAGGGGCGAAGCGCCACGTAACTATGGCTACACCTTC. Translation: CASSRGEAPRNYGYTF.

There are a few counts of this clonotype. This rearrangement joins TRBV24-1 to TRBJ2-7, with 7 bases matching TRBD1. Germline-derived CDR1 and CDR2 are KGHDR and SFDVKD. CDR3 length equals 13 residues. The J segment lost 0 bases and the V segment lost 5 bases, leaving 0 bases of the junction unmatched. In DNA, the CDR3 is TGTGCCACCAGTGGGGACAGCTCCTACGAGCAGTACTTC. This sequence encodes CATSGDSSYEQYF.

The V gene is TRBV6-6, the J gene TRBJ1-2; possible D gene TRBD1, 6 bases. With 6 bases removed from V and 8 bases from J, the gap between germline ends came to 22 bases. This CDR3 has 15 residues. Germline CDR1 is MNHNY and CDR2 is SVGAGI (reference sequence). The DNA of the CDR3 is TGTGCCAGCAGCAATACAGGGAGGAATTCGGGAGGCTACACCTTC. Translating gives CASSNTGRNSGGYTF.

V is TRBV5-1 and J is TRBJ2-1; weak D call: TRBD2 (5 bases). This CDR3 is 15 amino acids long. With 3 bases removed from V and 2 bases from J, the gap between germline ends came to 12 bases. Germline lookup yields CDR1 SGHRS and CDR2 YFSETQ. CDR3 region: CASSSAGETYNEQFF. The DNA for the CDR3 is TGCGCCAGCAGCTCGGCCGGGGAGACCTACAATGAGCAGTTCTTC.

The CDR3: CASSDRPYEQYF. CDR3 in DNA: TGTGCCAGCAGTGACAGGCCCTACGAGCAGTACTTC. The chain combines TRBV6-6 with TRBJ2-5; D possibly corresponds to TRBD1 (6 bases). The DNA end lines up better with TRBJ2-7; the J call may be wrong. Germline assignment: CDR1 MNHNY and CDR2 SVGAGI (reference sequence). The CDR3 has 12 residues.

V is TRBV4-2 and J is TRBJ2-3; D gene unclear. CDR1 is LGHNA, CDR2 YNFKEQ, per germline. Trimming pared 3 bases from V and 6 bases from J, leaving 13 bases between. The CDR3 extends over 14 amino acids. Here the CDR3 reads CASSHLLQTDTQYF. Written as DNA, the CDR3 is TGTGCCAGCAGCCACCTTCTCCAGACGGATACGCAGTATTTT.

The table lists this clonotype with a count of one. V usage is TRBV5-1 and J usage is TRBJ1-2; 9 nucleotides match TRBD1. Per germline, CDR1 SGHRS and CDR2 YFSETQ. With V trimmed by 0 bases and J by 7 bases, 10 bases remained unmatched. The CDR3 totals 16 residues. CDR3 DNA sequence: TGCGCCAGCAGCTTGGACAGGGGGCGCGAGGCCGGTGGCTACACCTTC. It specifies CASSLDRGREAGGYTF.

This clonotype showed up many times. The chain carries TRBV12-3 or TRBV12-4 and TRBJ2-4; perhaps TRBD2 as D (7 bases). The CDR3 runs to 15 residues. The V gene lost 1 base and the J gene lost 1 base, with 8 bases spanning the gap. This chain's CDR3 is CASSLEGGAKNIQYF. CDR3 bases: TGTGCCAGCAGTTTAGAGGGGGGGGCCAAAAACATTCAGTACTTC.

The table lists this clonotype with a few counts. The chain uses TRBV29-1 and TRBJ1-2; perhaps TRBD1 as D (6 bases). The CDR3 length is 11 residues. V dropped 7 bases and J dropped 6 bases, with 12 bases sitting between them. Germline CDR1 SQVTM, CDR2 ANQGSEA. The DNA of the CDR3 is TGCAGCGCCAATAGGGGGAATGGCTACACCTTC. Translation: CSANRGNGYTF.

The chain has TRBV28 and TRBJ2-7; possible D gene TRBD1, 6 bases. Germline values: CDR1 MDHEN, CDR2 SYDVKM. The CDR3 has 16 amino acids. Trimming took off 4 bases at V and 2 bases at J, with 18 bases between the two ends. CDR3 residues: CASSSPQGSLTYEQYF. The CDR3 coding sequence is TGTGCCAGCAGTTCCCCACAGGGTAGCCTAACCTACGAGCAGTACTTC.

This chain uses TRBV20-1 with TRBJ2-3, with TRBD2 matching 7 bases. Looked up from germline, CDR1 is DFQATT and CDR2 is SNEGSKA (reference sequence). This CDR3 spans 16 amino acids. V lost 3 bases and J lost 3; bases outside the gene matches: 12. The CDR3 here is CSASRLADTLTDTQYF. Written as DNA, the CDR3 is TGCAGTGCTAGCCGGCTAGCGGATACATTGACAGATACGCAGTATTTT.

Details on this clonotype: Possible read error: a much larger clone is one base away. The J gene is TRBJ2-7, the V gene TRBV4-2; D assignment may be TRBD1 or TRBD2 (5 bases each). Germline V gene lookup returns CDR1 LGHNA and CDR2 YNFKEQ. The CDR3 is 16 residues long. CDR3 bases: TGTGCCAGCAGCCAAGACGCCTCGGGACGGATCTACGAGCGGTACTTC. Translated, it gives CASSQDASGRIYERYF.